This T cell receptor beta chain emerged from a study of CD8+ T cells in alopecia areata. It was from alopecia areata patients that lesional scalp punch biopsies and peripheral blood were collected. Per germline, CDR1 MDHEN and CDR2 SYDVKM. Between the trimmed V and J ends, which lost 1 base and 2 bases, there was a span of 6 bases. The CDR3 contains 13 residues. Extraction of RNA preceded its reverse transcription into cDNA, which served as the sequencing template. Data came from immunoSEQ multiplex PCR; TCRdb stores just in-frame clones and leaves some out. The sample records about 97,000 clones, 41% being singletons. In the case of this clone: This specimen includes other DNA sequences encoding the same CDR3.

The material sequenced was CD4+ T cells sorted from blood. The chain uses TRBV28 and TRBJ2-7; D gene ambiguous. This TCR derives from a human donor with alopecia areata. The CDR3 reads CASSLLGPYEQYF. CDR3 nucleotide sequence: TGTGCCAGCAGTTTATTGGGCCCCTACGAGCAGTACTTC.